This T cell receptor gamma chain was captured by sequencing in a study of gammadelta T cells in human blood. After removal of 8 bases from V and 0 bases from J, the junction contained 4 bases not matched to a gene. The CDR3 loop spans 14 amino acids. TCRdb reanalysed the RT-PCR reads via CATT. The sample has 200 to 300 gamma-chain clones, 4.5% to 6.5% seen once. This clone has more than one count but fewer than ten. With only one base between it and a far larger clone, this is likely a read error. Sequenced input: Vgamma9Vdelta2 gamma-delta T cells from infant blood. The receptor comes from a human donor. The chain employs TRGV10 and TRGJP1. TRGV10 qualifies as an ORF whose function is uncertain. Written as DNA, the CDR3 is TGTGCTGCGTGGGAGTATACCACTGGTTGGTTCAAGATATTT. It is translated as CAAWEYTTGWFKIF.